The source of this T cell receptor (beta chain) is a study of T cells in localized non-small cell lung cancer. Sequencing used immunoSEQ multiplex PCR; TCRdb keeps in-frame clones, though not all of them. This repertoire shows fewer than 8,000 clones, over 85% found once; its top ten account for under 3.5%. The V end was cut by 4 bases, the J end by 6 bases, with 19 bases between. CDR3 size: 15 residues. Germline assignment: CDR1 MNHEY and CDR2 SVGAGI. Study findings and constraints: Of the tissues analyzed, uninvolved adjacent lung showed maximal T cell clonality, greater than tumor. Heterogeneity is still possible, as just one tumor region was sequenced.

Comment on this clone: Its antigen remains unidentified.

The chain couples TRBV6-5 to TRBJ2-7; TRBD1 or TRBD2 may be the D gene (5 bases each). The sequence derives from a woman between 35 and 70 years old with stage I lung adenocarcinoma. This sample comprised peripheral blood, obtained before any cancer treatment. CDR3 sequence reads: CASSSQGSAGVEQYF. The CDR3 region has the DNA TGTGCCAGCAGTTCTCAGGGTAGCGCTGGGGTCGAGCAGTACTTC.